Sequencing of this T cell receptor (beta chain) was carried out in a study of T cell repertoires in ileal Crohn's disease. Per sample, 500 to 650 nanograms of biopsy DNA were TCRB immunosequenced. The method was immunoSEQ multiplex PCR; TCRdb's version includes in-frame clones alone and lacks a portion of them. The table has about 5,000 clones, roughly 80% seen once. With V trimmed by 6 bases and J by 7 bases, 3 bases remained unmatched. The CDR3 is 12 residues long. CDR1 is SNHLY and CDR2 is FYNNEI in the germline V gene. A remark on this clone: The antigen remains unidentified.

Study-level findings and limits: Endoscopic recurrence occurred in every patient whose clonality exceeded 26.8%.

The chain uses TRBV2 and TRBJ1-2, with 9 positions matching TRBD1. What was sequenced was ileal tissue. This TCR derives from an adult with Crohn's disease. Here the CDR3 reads CASRDRGFGYTF. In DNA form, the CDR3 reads TGTGCCAGCAGGGACAGGGGTTTTGGCTACACCTTC.